This T cell receptor beta chain was obtained from a study of blood T cell repertoires in COVID-19 (TCRdb year 2020). General notes on the study: The collaborator samples originated in the United States, Italy and Spain and spanned the acute and convalescent phases of COVID-19. Subjects who had been exposed to COVID-19, were actively infected with it, or had recovered from it provided the deeply sampled blood TCRbeta repertoires that made up the dataset. A freely available public database, intended as a resource for researchers studying the immune response to SARS-CoV-2, is where the repertoires were released. The prospective study material was composed of cDNA or gDNA derived from T cells, B-cell-depleted T cells, or PBMCs. HLA class I and class II types, where available, came from metadata supplied by the sample provider rather than from assay-based typing. Sample metadata almost always included a de-identified subject ID, COVID-19 status, age in years and sex. Samples were obtained from the ongoing ImmuneRACE study (first 160 participants) and from 1,254 subjects provided by 6 global collaborators.

One collaborating source in Seattle enrolled patients during active infection and followed them longitudinally through the course of disease. The collaborating institutions used their own protocols to collect whole blood in K2EDTA tubes. Collaborator samples were shipped for TCRbeta analysis as frozen whole blood, isolated PBMCs, or DNA extracted from either sample type. TCRbeta CDR3 regions were amplified from genomic DNA using the immunoSEQ Assay, a bias-controlled multiplex PCR. On the study's bioinformatics: The number of nucleated cells in each sample was estimated from the amplification of reference gene primers within the assay. Sequence reads were collapsed and filtered to measure the absolute abundance of every unique TCRbeta CDR3 rearrangement. For each sample, productive Simpson clonality was calculated by taking the square root of Simpson's diversity index across productive rearrangements. TCRdb carries this immuneACCESS record with in-frame sequences only. Its versions omit some clonotypes, under half of them owing to an unresolved V gene in the studies checked, with the rest unexplained. That table is the source of V, J and clone size, and D and trimming were worked out from the DNA. The sample yields about 120,000 clones; almost 90% were counted once. Of the sample, approximately 3.9% falls within the top ten clones.

Worth noting for this clone: Its antigen remains unidentified. No much larger clonotype is one base removed from it; base qualities were not supplied.

Overall study results and their limits: How much clinical and demographic metadata was included differed by source and by participant, and the metadata was provided uncurated.

Reading from cysteine to phenylalanine, the CDR3 counts 15 amino acids. CDR3 DNA is the only sequence kept; it has 45 bases, read in frame from the first base. V is clipped by 3 bases and J by 5 bases, and the sequence between their germline boundaries is 17 bases long. For CDR1 and CDR2, the germline V gene (reference sequence) lists LGHDT and YNNKEL. The TCR comes from a woman aged 55-70 years with COVID-19, enrolled during active disease. Sequenced input: peripheral blood. The chain is encoded by TRBV3-1 (or the pseudogene TRBV3-2) joined to TRBJ2-7; tentative D gene TRBD1, with 6 bases matching. The encoded CDR3 is CASSQGAIQLDEQYF. The DNA sequence is TGTGCCAGCAGCCAGGGGGCGATCCAGCTGGACGAGCAGTACTTC.